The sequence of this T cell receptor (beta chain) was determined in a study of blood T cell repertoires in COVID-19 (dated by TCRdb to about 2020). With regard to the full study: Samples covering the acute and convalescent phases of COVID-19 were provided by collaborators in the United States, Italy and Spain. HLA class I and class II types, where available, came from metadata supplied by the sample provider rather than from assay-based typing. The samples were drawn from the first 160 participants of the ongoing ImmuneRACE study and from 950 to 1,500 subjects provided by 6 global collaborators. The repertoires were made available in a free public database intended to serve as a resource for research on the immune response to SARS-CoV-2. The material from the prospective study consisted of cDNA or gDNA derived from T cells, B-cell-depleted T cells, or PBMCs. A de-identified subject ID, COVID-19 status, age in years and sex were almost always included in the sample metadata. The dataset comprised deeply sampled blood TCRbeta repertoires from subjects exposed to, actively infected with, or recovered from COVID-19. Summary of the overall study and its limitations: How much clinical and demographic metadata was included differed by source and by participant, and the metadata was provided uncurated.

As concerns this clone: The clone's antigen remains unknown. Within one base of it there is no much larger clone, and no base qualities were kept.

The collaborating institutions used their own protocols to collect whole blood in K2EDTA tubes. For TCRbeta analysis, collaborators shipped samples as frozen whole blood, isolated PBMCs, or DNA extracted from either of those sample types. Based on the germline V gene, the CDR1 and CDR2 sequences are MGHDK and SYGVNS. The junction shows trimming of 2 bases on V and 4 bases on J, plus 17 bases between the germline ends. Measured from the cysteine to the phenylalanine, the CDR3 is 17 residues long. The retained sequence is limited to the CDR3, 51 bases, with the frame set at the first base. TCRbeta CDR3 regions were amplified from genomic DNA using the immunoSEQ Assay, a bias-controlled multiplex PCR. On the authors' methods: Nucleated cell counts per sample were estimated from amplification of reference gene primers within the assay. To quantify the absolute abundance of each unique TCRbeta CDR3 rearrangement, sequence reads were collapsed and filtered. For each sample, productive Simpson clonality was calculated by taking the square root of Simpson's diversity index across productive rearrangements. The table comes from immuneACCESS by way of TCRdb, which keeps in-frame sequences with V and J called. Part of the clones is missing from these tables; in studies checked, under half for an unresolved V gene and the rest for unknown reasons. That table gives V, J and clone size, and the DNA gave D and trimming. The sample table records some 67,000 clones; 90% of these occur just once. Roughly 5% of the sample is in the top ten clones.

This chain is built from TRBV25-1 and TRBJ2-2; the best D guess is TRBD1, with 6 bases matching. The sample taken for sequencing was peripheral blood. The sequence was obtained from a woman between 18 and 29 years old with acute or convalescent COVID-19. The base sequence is TGTGCCAGCAGTGAAACGTCGCAGGGGTTTATCACCGGGGAGCTGTTTTTT. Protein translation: CASSETSQGFITGELFF. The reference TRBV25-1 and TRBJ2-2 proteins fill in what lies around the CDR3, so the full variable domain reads EADIYQTPRYLVIGTGKKITLECSQTMGHDKMYWYQQDPGMELHLIHYSYGVNSTEKGDLSSESTVSRIRTEHFPLTLESARPSHTSQYLCASSETSQGFITGELFFGEGSRLTVL.